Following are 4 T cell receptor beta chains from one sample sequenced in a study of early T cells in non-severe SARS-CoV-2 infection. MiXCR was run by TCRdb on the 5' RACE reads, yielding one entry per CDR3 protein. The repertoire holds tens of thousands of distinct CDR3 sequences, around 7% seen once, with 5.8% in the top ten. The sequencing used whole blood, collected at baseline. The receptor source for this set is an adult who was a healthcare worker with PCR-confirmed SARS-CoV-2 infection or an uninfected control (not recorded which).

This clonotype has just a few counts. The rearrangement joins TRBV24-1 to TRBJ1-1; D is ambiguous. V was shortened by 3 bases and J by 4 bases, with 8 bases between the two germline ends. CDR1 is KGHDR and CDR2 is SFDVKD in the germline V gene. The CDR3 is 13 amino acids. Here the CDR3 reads CATSDRSGTEAFF. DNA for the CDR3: TGTGCCACCAGTGATCGTTCGGGCACTGAAGCTTTCTTT.

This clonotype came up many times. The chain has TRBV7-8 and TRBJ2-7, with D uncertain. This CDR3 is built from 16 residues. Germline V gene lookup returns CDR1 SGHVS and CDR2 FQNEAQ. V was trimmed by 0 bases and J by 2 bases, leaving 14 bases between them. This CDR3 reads CASSLADLGRTYEQYF. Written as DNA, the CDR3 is TGTGCCAGCAGCTTAGCGGATCTAGGGCGGACCTACGAGCAGTACTTC.

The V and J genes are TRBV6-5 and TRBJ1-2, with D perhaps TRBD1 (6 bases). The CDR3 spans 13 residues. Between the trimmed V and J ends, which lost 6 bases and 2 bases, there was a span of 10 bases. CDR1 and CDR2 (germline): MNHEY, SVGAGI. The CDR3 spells CASSQQGNYGYTF. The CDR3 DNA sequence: TGTGCCAGCAGCCAACAGGGAAACTATGGCTACACCTTC.

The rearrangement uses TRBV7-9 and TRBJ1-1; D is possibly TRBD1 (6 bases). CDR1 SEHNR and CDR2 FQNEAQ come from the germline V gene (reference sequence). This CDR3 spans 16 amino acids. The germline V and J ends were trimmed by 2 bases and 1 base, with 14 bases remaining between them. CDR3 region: CASSLWGPRGNTEAFF. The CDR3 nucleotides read TGTGCCAGCAGCTTATGGGGGCCGAGAGGGAACACTGAAGCTTTCTTT. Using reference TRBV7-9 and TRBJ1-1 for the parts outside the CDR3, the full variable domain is DTGVSQNPRHKITKRGQNVTFRCDPISEHNRLYWYRQTLGQGPEFLTYFQNEAQLEKSRLLSDRFSAERPKGSFSTLEIQRTEQGDSAMYLCASSLWGPRGNTEAFFGQGTRLTVV.